This T cell receptor beta chain appears in the sequencing data of a study of cytomegalovirus exposure and HLA in healthy donors (dated by TCRdb to about 2017). In the study overall: An earlier analysis of approximately 640 of the donors reported roughly 300 Gb of sequence data and around 110 million unique TCR beta sequences from around 200 million T cells. HLA typing covered class I and class II loci at four-digit resolution. Typing coverage varied by locus: roughly 629-630 donors for A, B, C, DRB1 and DQB1; approximately 520 for DQA1; about 600 for DPA1; roughly 450 for DPB1. To study patterns of TCR occurrence, a later analysis re-analyzed previously published TCR beta repertoires from several hundred donors and added high-resolution HLA genotyping. To predict cytomegalovirus infection status, the study brought together high-throughput TCR immunosequencing, statistical association of individual TCRs with disease status, and machine learning. Rather than using new phenotypic data, the later analysis identified candidate immune exposures from TCR beta sequences and from how often those sequences occurred across donors. An earlier analysis of approximately 500 of the donors applied high-throughput TCR beta sequencing to assess whether each TCR beta V gene segment acted as functional or pseudogenic. Every discovery cohort repertoire had been produced on one sequencing platform. Donor age, sex, ethnicity and CMV serostatus were compiled alongside the repertoire data. Among the approximately 400 genotyped donors, approximately 82% belonged to the genetic ancestry cluster associated with self-reported Caucasian donors. The study aimed to test whether signatures of past pathogen exposure could be identified by cataloging public T cell receptors. Along with the roughly 700-subject first cohort, a separate validation cohort of over a hundred different subjects was used. Genome-wide SNP genotypes for about 65% of the roughly 670 donors were used in a later genetic analysis, which treated that subset as a discovery cohort. Among about 400 genotyped donors of the cohort, an average of around 250,000 unique TCR beta nucleotide sequences was sequenced per donor, of which about 18% were non-productive. The study used immunosequencing to profile the T cell repertoires of about 670 subjects and linked those repertoires to cytomegalovirus serostatus. Four or five DR-DQ haplotypes were treated as single units for association and clustering because of strong linkage in the cohort. An early release that covered some 630 HLA-typed donors contained about 300 gigabases of sequencing data and roughly 84 million unique TCR sequences. Summary of the overall study and its limitations: Most TCR sequences were seen in very few donors, while some public TCRs were found in many individuals. A later analysis associated 15,000 or so TCR beta sequences with specific HLA alleles at a false discovery rate of 0.05. A later analysis found that most CMV-associated TCR beta chains appeared HLA-restricted, with HLA associations seemingly driven largely by CMV exposure. The only immune exposure information available for the cohort was CMV serostatus. Several of the top co-occurrence clusters appeared to be linked to parvovirus B19, influenza, CMV and Epstein-Barr virus, according to a later analysis. Only TCR beta chains were sequenced in this cohort, and the absence of alpha or paired-chain data limited detectable features. The classifier was reported to diagnose cytomegalovirus status with high specificity and sensitivity in both the original cohort and the validation cohort. It was suggested by the authors that the approach could potentially be generalized to other disease states and immunological phenotypes. The presence/absence analyses assumed that sequencing depth was roughly uniform across donors, and that assumption may not be true. In a later analysis, TCR association rates were found to vary across HLA loci, with the most associated TCRs seen for DRB1 alleles and the fewest for HLA-C alleles. A cluster of highly shared sequence variants was judged likely to be a technical artifact of the sequencing pipeline. The study gave a list of about 150 TCR beta chains associated with cytomegalovirus. In a later genetic analysis, fewer N-insertions in productive TCRs were reported among donors in an Asian-associated ancestry cluster than the 666-donor mean. A further reported finding was that TCR beta sequences accurately predicted the HLA-A and HLA-B alleles for most subjects in the first cohort. Assigning TCR associations to individual alleles was difficult when HLA alleles, especially DR and DQ, strongly co-occurred. HLA typing was unavailable for some donors at each locus, so association tests used only the typed subset. Because counts were too low, approximately 15 rarely observed V segments, including chromosome 9 orphons, were excluded from the earlier analysis of fewer than 650 of the donors. In a later analysis, HLA-associated TCR beta chains were found to be more clonally expanded and to have lower generation probabilities than equally common non-associated chains. In vitro tests confirmed that a few of the cytomegalovirus-associated TCR beta chains recognize cytomegalovirus antigens. Correlated functional status among segregating V segments might be attributable to linkage disequilibrium, but an unknown experimental factor could not be ruled out. Broadly in line with IMGT annotations, most TCR beta V segments showed up in productive rearrangements about 90% or about 30% of the time in an earlier analysis of approximately 640 of the donors. In a later genetic analysis, a missense DCLRE1C variant was associated with V-gene and J-gene trimming of TCR beta chains, and the association was replicated in an independent cohort. Some IMGT-functional V segments, including TRBV6-2 and TRBV6-3, could not be distinguished by the 87-base-pair reads and were therefore excluded.

The cohort consisted of 600 or so healthy bone marrow donors. At the time of sampling, all cohort members were nominally healthy, though unrecorded immune exposures were likely present. The donor was CMV seronegative and was included in the group of hundreds of seronegative cohort members. Every donor gave a peripheral blood sample, and the peripheral blood mononuclear cells from that sample were used for TCR beta sequencing. Genomic DNA extraction from the blood cell samples was performed with the Qiagen DNeasy Blood Extraction Kit. Library method: the immunoSEQ multiplex PCR assay. For the multiplex PCR, a mixture combining 60 forward primers for TCR Vbeta segments and 13 reverse primers for TCR Jbeta segments was used. Amplification of the CDR3 region of rearranged TCR beta genes was performed with a multiplex PCR assay on genomic DNA. Amplified TCR beta libraries were sequenced as 87-base-pair reads on the Illumina HiSeq System. The study's processing was this. A later analysis counted some 80 million unique TCR beta chains across the 550 to 750 repertoires, and some 12 million of these chains were shared by at least two donors. To remove PCR and sequencing errors, raw reads were error-corrected and collapsed into unique sequences using a nearest-neighbor algorithm that merged closely related sequences. V, D and J gene segments were assigned by aligning CDR3 sequences to IMGT reference sequences. Each retained sequence needed at least a six-nucleotide match to both a V gene segment and a J gene segment. A rearrangement counted as productive if the CDR3 had no stop codons and remained in frame with V and J, and every other rearrangement counted as non-productive. Following IMGT convention, CDR3 was defined as the stretch from the second conserved V-encoded cysteine up to the conserved J-encoded phenylalanine. In an earlier analysis of 500 to 650 of the donors, sequences lacking an unambiguous match to a single V gene segment were excluded. An earlier analysis of a few hundred of the donors called V segments functional above 56.7% productive rearrangements and segregating when the between-donor standard deviation exceeded 5%. To diagnose cytomegalovirus status from the catalog of TCR beta chain sequences, a statistical classification framework was built. In a later analysis, V and J genes were assigned by comparing TCR nucleotide sequences against IMGT/GENE-DB human TR gene sequences. The TCRdist pipeline was used in a later analysis to assign CDR3 sequences and most-parsimonious VDJ recombination scenarios. In a later analysis, every TCR beta chain was defined by the combination of its CDR3 amino acid sequence and its V-gene family, and reads without a unique V-gene family were dropped. A later analysis removed 500 to 600 highly shared, low-generation-probability nucleotide sequences to deal with suspected cross-contamination and a sequencing artifact. A later analysis calculated a clonal expansion index for each public chain from normalized within-repertoire ranks of inferred template counts. A later analysis computed generation probabilities with a VDJ recombination model fitted to out-of-frame rearrangements, and checked the results against IGoR. In a later analysis, hypergeometric tests were used to score TCR-TCR, TCR-HLA and TCR-CMV co-occurrence, with a repertoire-size bias correction applied to TCR pairs. False discovery rates were estimated in a later analysis by permuting HLA or CMV assignments 20 times. In a later analysis, co-occurring TCRs were grouped using DBSCAN, and TCRdist sequence similarity was added for clustering within HLA-allele-positive subsets. For co-occurrence clustering, repertoires with fewer than 30,000 or more than 120,000 public chains were excluded, along with several repertoires with anomalous nucleotide sharing. As stored in TCRdb, this immuneACCESS dataset retains in-frame rearrangements with V and J assigned. A fraction of the clones does not appear; measured against another copy, unresolved V genes explain less than half of the discrepancy, and the remainder lacks a known reason. D and trimming were read from the DNA, whereas the V and J calls and clone size are those reported in that table. In this sample the table shows more than 150,000 clones, around 80% of which occur a single time. Together, the top ten hold about 1.5% of the sample.

The germline V gene specifies SNHLY as CDR1 and FYNNEI as CDR2. Trimming accounts for 4 bases at V and 1 base at J, while the number of junction bases matched to no gene is 2. The CDR3 runs 17 residues from the cysteine to the phenylalanine. Only the CDR3 region is kept as DNA, spanning 51 bases read in frame from base 1. As to this clone: Its antigen specificity is not known. Base qualities were left out, and no much larger clone turns up one base away.

Sequenced material: PBMCs. The receptor's source is a man between 18 and 35 years old in good health and CMV-seronegative. The rearrangement combines TRBV2 with TRBJ2-2; TRBD2 matches 14 bases in the middle. The CDR3 has the sequence CASSVGTSGGNTGELFF. The bases read TGTGCCAGCAGTGTCGGGACTAGCGGGGGGAACACCGGGGAGCTGTTTTTT.